The clone carrying this T cell receptor (beta chain) was found a few times. Its antigen is not known. The data derive from a study of CD8 T cells in ankylosing spondylitis. General study points: Enrichment of disease-linked clones was reportedly significant in matched ankylosing spondylitis synovial fluid. Clones that were linked to disease were CD8+ and were relatively rare in peripheral blood.

The CDR3 covers 15 residues. With V trimmed by 5 bases and J by 3 bases, 7 bases remained unmatched. Germline V gene data show CDR1 as SGHDT and CDR2 as YYEEEE. Generation of TCR beta libraries employed quantitative 5'-RACE incorporating molecular barcodes. TCRdb reprocessed the 5' RACE reads via MiXCR and lists one record per CDR3 protein. The sample lists under 200,000 distinct CDR3 sequences, around a tenth occurring once. V and J are TRBV5-6 and TRBJ2-1; 8 bases line up with TRBD2. This TCR derives from a female donor with ankylosing spondylitis or in good health (not recorded which). Sequencing was carried out using blood, either unsorted or a sorted T cell fraction (not recorded which). The CDR3 coding sequence is TGTGCCAGCAGTCCCTACAGCGGGAGCTACAATGAGCAGTTCTTC. Amino acids: CASSPYSGSYNEQFF.